This is a list of T cell receptor beta chains from one sample in a study of blood T cell repertoires in COVID-19. Assay used: immunoSEQ multiplex PCR; TCRdb lists only in-frame clones, some missing. This table holds fewer than 300,000 clones, about 89% found once. The sequenced material came from peripheral blood. The receptors were sampled from a man younger than 40 with acute or convalescent COVID-19. Each CDR3 is given with its conserved first and last residue. Each record gives: D gene, J gene, V gene, CDR3 DNA, CDR3 protein. D genes are given only for firm matches.

d_call: -; j_call: TRBJ2-3; v_call: TRBV28; cdr3_nt: TGTGCCAGCAGTTACCCTCCTAATGGGGCTGGGGCAGATACGCAGTATTTT; cdr3_aa: CASSYPPNGAGADTQYF
d_call: TRBD2; j_call: TRBJ2-2; v_call: TRBV4-1; cdr3_nt: TGCGCCAGCCTTGAAAGGCGGGGGGGAGGCACCGGGGAGCTGTTTTTT; cdr3_aa: CASLERRGGGTGELFF
d_call: TRBD1; j_call: TRBJ2-2; v_call: TRBV5-1; cdr3_nt: TGCGCCAGCAGCCCGCCGACAGGGACGAACACCGGGGAGCTGTTTTTT; cdr3_aa: CASSPPTGTNTGELFF
d_call: TRBD2; j_call: TRBJ2-7; v_call: TRBV6-5; cdr3_nt: TGTGCCAGCTGGGGGGGTGCGATCGAGCAGTACTTC; cdr3_aa: CASWGGAIEQYF
d_call: TRBD2; j_call: TRBJ2-3; v_call: TRBV11-2; cdr3_nt: TGTGCCAGCAGCTCCCGGACTAGCGGGGCCCCTAGCACAGATACGCAGTATTTT; cdr3_aa: CASSSRTSGAPSTDTQYF
d_call: -; j_call: TRBJ1-1; v_call: TRBV7-8; cdr3_nt: TGTGCCAGCAGCTTAGAGGCAGGGGCGTACACTGAAGCTTTCTTT; cdr3_aa: CASSLEAGAYTEAFF
d_call: -; j_call: TRBJ1-2; v_call: TRBV28; cdr3_nt: TGTGCCAGCAGCCCCGGGGGTATGGTCAGAAACTATGGCTACACCTTC; cdr3_aa: CASSPGGMVRNYGYTF
d_call: TRBD1; j_call: TRBJ1-2; v_call: TRBV5-1; cdr3_nt: TGCGCCAGCAGGGGGACAGCTCAGACTAACTATGGCTACACCTTC; cdr3_aa: CASRGTAQTNYGYTF
d_call: -; j_call: TRBJ2-7; v_call: TRBV11-1; cdr3_nt: TGTGCCAGCAGCTTAATAGGGTTCCGAGGGTCCGAGCAGTACTTC; cdr3_aa: CASSLIGFRGSEQYF
d_call: -; j_call: TRBJ1-2; v_call: TRBV28; cdr3_nt: TGTGCCAGCAGACCCACAGGGTCGCTCGGAAACTATGGCTACACCTTC; cdr3_aa: CASRPTGSLGNYGYTF
d_call: -; j_call: TRBJ2-2; v_call: TRBV5-5; cdr3_nt: TGTGCCAGTGGACAGTCCACCGGGGAGCTGTTTTTT; cdr3_aa: CASGQSTGELFF
d_call: TRBD2; j_call: TRBJ2-3; v_call: TRBV25-1; cdr3_nt: TGTGCCAGCAGGAATAGCGGGGGGCCAGATACGCAGTATTTT; cdr3_aa: CASRNSGGPDTQYF
d_call: -; j_call: TRBJ1-1; v_call: TRBV5-1; cdr3_nt: TGCGCCAGCAGCTTGGACAGTGAAGCTTTCTTT; cdr3_aa: CASSLDSEAFF
d_call: -; j_call: TRBJ1-1; v_call: TRBV10-3; cdr3_nt: TGTGCCAACAGACAAGATTCGAACACTGAAGCTTTCTTT; cdr3_aa: CANRQDSNTEAFF
d_call: TRBD1; j_call: TRBJ1-5; v_call: TRBV19; cdr3_nt: TGTGCCAGTAGTCCACCGGGACAGGGGCTTCCTCAGCCCCAGCATTTT; cdr3_aa: CASSPPGQGLPQPQHF
d_call: TRBD1; j_call: TRBJ2-7; v_call: TRBV5-1; cdr3_nt: TGCGCCAGCAGCTCTACCGACAGGGGAGAGCAGTACTTC; cdr3_aa: CASSSTDRGEQYF
d_call: -; j_call: TRBJ2-1; v_call: TRBV7-8; cdr3_nt: TGTGCCAGCAGCCACCGACTAGGCCTGAACTACAATGAGCAGTTCTTC; cdr3_aa: CASSHRLGLNYNEQFF
d_call: -; j_call: TRBJ1-3; v_call: TRBV3-1/TRBV3-2; cdr3_nt: TGTGCCAGCAGCCAAGAAACTAGGGGAAACACCATATATTTT; cdr3_aa: CASSQETRGNTIYF
d_call: TRBD2; j_call: TRBJ2-3; v_call: TRBV18; cdr3_nt: TGTGCCAGCTCTCGCGGGACTAGCGGGAGGAGAGATACGCAGTATTTT; cdr3_aa: CASSRGTSGRRDTQYF
d_call: TRBD2; j_call: TRBJ2-7; v_call: TRBV9; cdr3_nt: TGTGCCAGCAGCGTAGGGGCGGGAGAGCATTACGAGCAGTACTTC; cdr3_aa: CASSVGAGEHYEQYF
d_call: TRBD1; j_call: TRBJ2-1; v_call: TRBV19; cdr3_nt: TGTGCCAGTAGTACCCGACAGGGCAACTACAATGAGCAGTTCTTC; cdr3_aa: CASSTRQGNYNEQFF
d_call: TRBD1; j_call: TRBJ2-7; v_call: TRBV6-2/TRBV6-3; cdr3_nt: TGTGCCAGCAGTTACCCCCCGGACAGGCAGTACTCCTACGAGCAGTACTTC; cdr3_aa: CASSYPPDRQYSYEQYF
d_call: TRBD2; j_call: TRBJ2-7; v_call: TRBV4-1; cdr3_nt: TGCGCCAGCAGCCGAGGACTAGCGGGGGTCACCTACGAGCAGTACTTC; cdr3_aa: CASSRGLAGVTYEQYF